Shown below are 16 T cell receptor beta chains from a single sample sequenced in a study of blood T cell repertoires in COVID-19. Profiling relied on immunoSEQ multiplex PCR, and the TCRdb table lists in-frame clones only, not all of them. This table has about 280,000 clones, approximately 88% appearing once. Sequenced input: PBMCs or T cells enriched from blood (not recorded which). The receptors derive from a woman aged 25 to 39 who had recovered from COVID-19.

The rearrangement uses TRBV30 and TRBJ1-4; D is perhaps TRBD1 (6 bases). The CDR3 totals 13 residues. The germline V gene has CDR1 GTSNPN and CDR2 SVGIG (reference sequence). V lost 5 bases to trimming and J lost 8 bases, with 15 bases between them. The CDR3 protein is CAWGGRGEEKLFF. For the CDR3, the DNA is TGTGCCTGGGGGGGCCGGGGGGAGGAAAAACTGTTTTTT.

This chain links TRBV7-9 with TRBJ1-2, with TRBD1 matching over 9 bases. J was trimmed by 5 bases and V by 5 bases; bases with no gene match: 9. Germline CDR1 SEHNR, CDR2 FQNEAQ (reference sequence). This CDR3 spans 15 amino acids. CDR3 protein: CASSRYRGLSYGYTF. The CDR3 region has the DNA TGTGCCAGCAGCCGGTACAGGGGGCTGAGTTATGGCTACACCTTC. The complete variable domain, with remaining parts taken from reference TRBV7-9 and TRBJ1-2, reads DTGVSQNPRHKITKRGQNVTFRCDPISEHNRLYWYRQTLGQGPEFLTYFQNEAQLEKSRLLSDRFSAERPKGSFSTLEIQRTEQGDSAMYLCASSRYRGLSYGYTFGSGTRLTVV.

The genes are TRBV7-8 and TRBJ2-3; the match to TRBD2 covers 7 bases. V gave up 5 bases and J gave up 1 base; unmatched junction bases: 3. CDR1 is SGHVS and CDR2 is FQNEAQ in the germline V gene. The CDR3 is 14 amino acids. CDR3 in amino acids: CASSLSGGTDTQYF. The CDR3 DNA sequence: TGTGCCAGCAGCCTGAGCGGGGGCACAGATACGCAGTATTTT.

The genes are TRBV9 and TRBJ2-1; 12 nucleotides align to TRBD2. The germline gives CDR1 SGDLS, CDR2 YYNGEE. This CDR3 has 18 amino acids. With 0 bases clipped from V and 8 bases from J, the junction kept 12 bases outside the gene matches. In DNA, the CDR3 is TGTGCCAGCAGCGTAGCCATCCAGGCGACTAGCGGGAGTGATGAGCAGTTCTTC. Translation: CASSVAIQATSGSDEQFF.

The chain is built from TRBV6-5 and TRBJ2-1; D might be TRBD2 (6 bases). V lost 3 bases and J lost 6, with 15 bases in between. This CDR3 region has 15 residues. Germline assignment: CDR1 MNHEY and CDR2 SVGAGI. In DNA form, the CDR3 reads TGTGCCAGCAGTTATCGGCAGGGACTGGGCAATGAGCAGTTCTTC. This gives the protein CASSYRQGLGNEQFF.

CDR3 nucleotides: TGTGCCAGCACATCCAACAGGGGAATCGGGCAGTTCTTC. Protein product: CASTSNRGIGQFF. The chain carries TRBV7-9 and TRBJ2-1; 7 nucleotides align to TRBD1. This CDR3 comprises 13 residues. Trimming at V came to 7 bases and at J to 12 bases, leaving 12 bases not matched to a gene. Per germline, CDR1 SEHNR and CDR2 FQNEAQ (reference sequence).

The chain recombines TRBV20-1 with TRBJ2-7; 11 bases line up with TRBD2. Germline CDR1 DFQATT, CDR2 SNEGSKA (reference sequence). This CDR3 is 16 amino acids long. The V gene end was trimmed by 3 bases and the J gene end by 0 bases; junction bases not matched to a gene: 7. CDR3 sequence: CSASRWLAGGSYEQYF. For the CDR3, the DNA is TGCAGTGCTAGTCGGTGGCTAGCGGGGGGCTCCTACGAGCAGTACTTC.

The V and J genes are TRBV28 and TRBJ2-1; D ambiguous. Trimming cost V 3 bases and J 0 bases, with 3 bases left between them. CDR3 size: 13 residues. Germline V gene sequence: CDR1 MDHEN, CDR2 SYDVKM. CDR3: CASSFSSYNEQFF. CDR3 DNA: TGTGCCAGCAGTTTCAGCTCCTACAATGAGCAGTTCTTC.

The count of this clone is one. V is TRBV11-3 and J is TRBJ2-2; tentative D call: TRBD2 (6 bases). With 5 bases removed from V and 5 bases from J, the gap between germline ends came to 9 bases. From germline, CDR1 is SGHNT and CDR2 YENEEA. The CDR3 totals 13 residues. The chain's CDR3 is CASSPRETGELFF. CDR3 bases: TGTGCCAGCAGCCCTCGGGAGACCGGGGAGCTGTTTTTT.

The V call is TRBV24-1, the J call TRBJ1-4; D not certain. V was clipped by 7 bases and J by 7 bases, with 18 bases between them. CDR3 length equals 15 residues. CDR1 and CDR2 from the germline V gene are KGHDR and SFDVKD. CDR3 DNA: TGTGCCACCAGGCTTTGTGAGGGAAAGAGTGAAAAACTGTTTTTT. Protein sequence: CATRLCEGKSEKLFF.

The V call is TRBV7-8, the J call TRBJ2-7, with TRBD2 matching over 13 bases. Unmatched junction bases numbered 6, after V lost 6 bases and J lost 7 bases. The CDR3 totals 14 residues. CDR1 and CDR2 (germline): SGHVS, FQNEAQ. CDR3 region: CASSPPGLAGEQYF. CDR3 DNA sequence: TGTGCCAGCAGTCCACCGGGACTAGCGGGAGAGCAGTACTTC.

CDR3 residues: CASSHRTGPLDTQYF. The DNA of the CDR3 is TGCGCCAGCAGTCACCGGACAGGCCCTTTGGATACGCAGTATTTT. The gene calls are TRBV23-1 and TRBJ2-3; 7 bases map to TRBD1. TRBV23-1 is recorded as an ORF, its role being uncertain. This CDR3 is built from 15 residues. V lost 3 bases to trimming and J lost 6 bases; unmatched junction nucleotides: 9.

CDR3 bases: TGTGCCAGCAGCATCACGGTTAGCGGGGCTCCTTACAATGAGCAGTTCTTC. It translates to CASSITVSGAPYNEQFF. The chain joins TRBV9 to TRBJ2-1, with 8 bases fitting TRBD2. The junction had 13 bases not matched to a gene; V was cut back by 4 bases and J by 4 bases. The CDR3 length is 17 residues. Germline values: CDR1 SGDLS, CDR2 YYNGEE. The entire variable domain, with the rest obtained from reference TRBV9 and TRBJ2-1, is as follows: DSGVTQTPKHLITATGQRVTLRCSPRSGDLSVYWYQQSLDQGLQFLIQYYNGEERAKGNILERFSAQQFPDLHSELNLSSLELGDSALYFCASSITVSGAPYNEQFFGPGTRLTVL.

This rearrangement joins TRBV7-2 to TRBJ2-5; the match to TRBD1 covers 9 bases. The CDR3 runs 17 residues. V lost 5 bases to trimming and J lost 1 base; unmatched junction nucleotides: 11. CDR1 is SGHTA, CDR2 FQGNSA, per germline. The CDR3 DNA sequence: TGTGCCAGCAGCGGAACCGGACAGGGGCCATCCCAAGAGACCCAGTACTTC. It specifies CASSGTGQGPSQETQYF.

CDR3: CASSSEGQGQETQYF. The CDR3 DNA reads as TGTGCCAGCAGCTCAGAGGGACAGGGCCAAGAGACCCAGTACTTC. The rearrangement uses TRBV7-6 and TRBJ2-5; the match to TRBD1 covers 9 bases. V shed 4 bases, J shed 1 base, and the junction held 4 bases outside the gene matches. This CDR3 has 15 residues. Germline V gene lookup returns CDR1 SGHVS and CDR2 FNYEAQ.

This chain links TRBV5-5 with TRBJ2-3; 12 bases agree with TRBD1. The V segment lost 4 bases and the J segment 4 bases; nucleotides outside the gene matches: 4. Germline-derived CDR1 and CDR2 are SGHKS and YYEKEE (reference sequence). This CDR3 comprises 15 residues. CDR3 DNA: TGTGCCAGCAGCCATGGGACAGGGGGCTCAGATACGCAGTATTTT. Residues: CASSHGTGGSDTQYF. The full variable domain, in which reference TRBV5-5 and TRBJ2-3 provide the parts outside the CDR3, is DAGVTQSPTHLIKTRGQQVTLRCSPISGHKSVSWYQQVLGQGPQFIFQYYEKEERGRGNFPDRFSARQFPNYSSELNVNALLLGDSALYLCASSHGTGGSDTQYFGPGTRLTVL.